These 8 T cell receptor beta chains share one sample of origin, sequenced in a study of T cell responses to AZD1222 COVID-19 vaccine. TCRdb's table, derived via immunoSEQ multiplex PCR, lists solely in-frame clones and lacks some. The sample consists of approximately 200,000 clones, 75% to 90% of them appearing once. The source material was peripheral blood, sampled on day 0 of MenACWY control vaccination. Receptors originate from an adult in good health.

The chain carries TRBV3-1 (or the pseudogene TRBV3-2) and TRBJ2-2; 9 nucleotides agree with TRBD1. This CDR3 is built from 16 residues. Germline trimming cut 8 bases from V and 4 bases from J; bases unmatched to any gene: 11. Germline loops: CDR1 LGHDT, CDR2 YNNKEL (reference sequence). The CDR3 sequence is CASRKRGTGSTGELFF. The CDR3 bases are TGTGCCAGCCGGAAACGGGGGACAGGGAGCACCGGGGAGCTGTTTTTT.

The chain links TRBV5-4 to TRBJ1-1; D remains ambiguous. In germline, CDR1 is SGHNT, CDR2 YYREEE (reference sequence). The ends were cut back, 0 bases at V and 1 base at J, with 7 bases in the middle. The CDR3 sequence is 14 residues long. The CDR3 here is CASSLGPENTEAFF. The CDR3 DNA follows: TGTGCCAGCAGCTTGGGGCCAGAGAACACTGAAGCTTTCTTT.

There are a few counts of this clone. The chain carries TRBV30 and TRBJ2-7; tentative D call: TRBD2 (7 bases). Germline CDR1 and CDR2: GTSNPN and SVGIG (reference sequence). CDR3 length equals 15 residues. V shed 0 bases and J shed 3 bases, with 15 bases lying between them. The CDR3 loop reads CAWSVSGGSLYEQYF. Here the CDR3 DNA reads TGTGCCTGGAGTGTATCGGGGGGCTCACTCTACGAGCAGTACTTC. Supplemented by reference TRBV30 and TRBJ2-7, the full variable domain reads SQTIHQWPATLVQPVGSPLSLECTVEGTSNPNLYWYRQAAGRGLQLLFYSVGIGQISSEVPQNLSASRPQDRQFILSSKKLLLSDSGFYLCAWSVSGGSLYEQYFGPGTRLTVT.

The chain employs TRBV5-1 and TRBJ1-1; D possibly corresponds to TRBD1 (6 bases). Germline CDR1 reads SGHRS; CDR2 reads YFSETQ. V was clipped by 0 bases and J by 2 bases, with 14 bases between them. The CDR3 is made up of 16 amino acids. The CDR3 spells CASSLGMGAVNTEAFF. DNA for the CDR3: TGCGCCAGCAGCTTGGGAATGGGGGCTGTAAACACTGAAGCTTTCTTT.

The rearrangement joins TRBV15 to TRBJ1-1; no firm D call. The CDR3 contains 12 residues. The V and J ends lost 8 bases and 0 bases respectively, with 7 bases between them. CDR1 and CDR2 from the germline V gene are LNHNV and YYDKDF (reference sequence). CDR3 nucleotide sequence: TGTGCCACCGGCGGATTGAACACTGAAGCTTTCTTT. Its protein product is CATGGLNTEAFF.

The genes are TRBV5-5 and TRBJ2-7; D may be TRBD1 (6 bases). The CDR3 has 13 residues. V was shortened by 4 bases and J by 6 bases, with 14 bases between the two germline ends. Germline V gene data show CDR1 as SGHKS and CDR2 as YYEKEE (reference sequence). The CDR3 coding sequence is TGTGCCAGCAGCCCAACCGGGACACTCGAGCAGTACTTC. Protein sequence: CASSPTGTLEQYF.

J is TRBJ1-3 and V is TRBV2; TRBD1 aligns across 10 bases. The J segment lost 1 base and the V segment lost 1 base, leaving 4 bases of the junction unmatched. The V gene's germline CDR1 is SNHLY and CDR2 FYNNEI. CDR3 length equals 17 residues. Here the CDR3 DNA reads TGTGCCAGCAGTGAAGTTGGGGGACAGGGGTCTGGAAACACCATATATTTT. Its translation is CASSEVGGQGSGNTIYF.

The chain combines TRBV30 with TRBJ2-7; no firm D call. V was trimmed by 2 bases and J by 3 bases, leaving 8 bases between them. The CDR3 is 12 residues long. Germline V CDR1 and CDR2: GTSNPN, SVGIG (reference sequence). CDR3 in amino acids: CAWSRASYEQYF. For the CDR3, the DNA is TGTGCCTGGAGTCGGGCGAGCTACGAGCAGTACTTC.